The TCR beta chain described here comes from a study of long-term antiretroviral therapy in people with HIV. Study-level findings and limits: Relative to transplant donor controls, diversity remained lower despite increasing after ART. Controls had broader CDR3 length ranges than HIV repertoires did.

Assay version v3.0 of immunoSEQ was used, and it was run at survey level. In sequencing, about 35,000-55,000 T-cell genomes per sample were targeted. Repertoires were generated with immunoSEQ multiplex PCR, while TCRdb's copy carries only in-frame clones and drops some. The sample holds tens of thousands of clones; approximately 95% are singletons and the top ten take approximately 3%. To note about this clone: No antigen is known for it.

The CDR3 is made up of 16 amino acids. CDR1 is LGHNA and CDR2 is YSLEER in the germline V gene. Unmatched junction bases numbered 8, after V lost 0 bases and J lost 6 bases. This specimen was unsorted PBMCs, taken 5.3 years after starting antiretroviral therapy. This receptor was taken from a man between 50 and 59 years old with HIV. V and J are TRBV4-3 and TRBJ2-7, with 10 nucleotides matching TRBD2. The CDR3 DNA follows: TGCGCCAGCAGCCAAGATCAGGGGACTAGCGCTCTCGAGCAGTACTTC. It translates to CASSQDQGTSALEQYF.